This TCR beta chain stems from a study of cytomegalovirus exposure and HLA in healthy donors. The sample holds a few counts of this clone. Primers included in the PCR were 60 Vbeta and 13 Jbeta primers. Profiling relied on immunoSEQ multiplex PCR, and the TCRdb table lists in-frame clones only, not all of them. The data contain 150,000 to 200,000 clones, approximately 70% of them singletons. CDR1 is LGHNA and CDR2 is YSLEER in the germline V gene. CDR3 length equals 17 residues. V dropped 0 bases and J dropped 0 bases, with 13 bases sitting between them. The specimen sequenced was PBMCs. This receptor was obtained from a woman under 40 in good health and CMV-seronegative. V usage is TRBV4-3 and J usage is TRBJ2-3; D is undetermined. The DNA of the CDR3 is TGCGCCAGCAGCCAAGAGAGTCAGAGGAGCAGCACAGATACGCAGTATTTT. Translating gives CASSQESQRSSTDTQYF.